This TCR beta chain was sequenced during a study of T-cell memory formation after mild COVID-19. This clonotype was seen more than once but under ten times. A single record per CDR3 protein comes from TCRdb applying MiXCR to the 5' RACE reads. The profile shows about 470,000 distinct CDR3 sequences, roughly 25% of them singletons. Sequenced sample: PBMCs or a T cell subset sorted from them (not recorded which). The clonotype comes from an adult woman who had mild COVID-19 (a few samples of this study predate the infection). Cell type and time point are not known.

Here the CDR3 DNA reads TGTGCCAGCAGTGGAAACCTGGGGTCTGGGGCCAACGTCCTGACTTTC. This codes for CASSGNLGSGANVLTF. The V gene is TRBV25-1, the J gene TRBJ2-6; D remains ambiguous. Germline V lookup: CDR1 MGHDK, CDR2 SYGVNS. The CDR3 loop spans 16 amino acids. The germline V and J ends were trimmed by 4 bases and 1 base, with 11 bases remaining between them.